The 5 T cell receptor beta chains below come from one sample, sequenced in a study of long-term antiretroviral therapy in people with HIV. At the survey level, the v3.0 immunoSEQ assay was run. Here immunoSEQ multiplex PCR was the method, and the copy in TCRdb shows in-frame clones only, minus some. The sample carries some 20,000 clones, over 75% recorded once. The sample consisted of unsorted PBMCs, taken 4.2 years after starting antiretroviral therapy. These receptors were taken from a man in his fifties or sixties with HIV.

The chain couples TRBV5-6 to TRBJ1-2, with D possibly TRBD1 on 5 matching bases. This CDR3 region has 13 residues. Deletions cut 1 base from V and 6 bases from J, with 10 bases between. Germline lookup yields CDR1 SGHDT and CDR2 YYEEEE. This CDR3 reads CASSLQGEDGYTF. DNA for the CDR3: TGTGCCAGCAGCTTGCAGGGCGAGGATGGCTACACCTTC.

This clone has just a few counts. The V call is TRBV11-2, the J call TRBJ1-1; TRBD1 might be the D (5 bases). The CDR3 runs to 13 residues. V was cut by 4 bases and J by 8 bases, with 14 bases left in between. Germline V gene lookup returns CDR1 SGHAT and CDR2 FQNNGV. Here the CDR3 reads CASSSTDILEAFF. Written as DNA, the CDR3 is TGTGCCAGCAGCTCTACGGACATCCTCGAAGCTTTCTTT.

The rearrangement joins TRBV5-4 to TRBJ2-3; 10 positions match TRBD1. The CDR3 length is 13 residues. J lost 5 bases, V lost 9 bases, and 6 bases had no gene match. CDR1 is SGHNT, CDR2 YYREEE, per germline (reference sequence). CDR3 DNA: TGTGCCACGACAGGGGGCGCGGAAGATACGCAGTATTTT. Its translation is CATTGGAEDTQYF.

The chain uses TRBV28 and TRBJ2-6; 10 positions agree with TRBD1. The CDR3 totals 16 residues. V was clipped by 8 bases and J by 0 bases; unmatched bases: 4. From germline, CDR1 is MDHEN and CDR2 SYDVKM. The CDR3 DNA follows: TGTGCCAGCGCAGGGACAGGGGTCTCTGGGGCCAACGTCCTGACTTTC. It specifies CASAGTGVSGANVLTF.

The V call is TRBV28, the J call TRBJ2-3, with a weak D call TRBD2 (6 bases). CDR1 is MDHEN, CDR2 SYDVKM, per germline. The CDR3 is 12 residues long. The V end was cut by 11 bases, the J end by 2 bases, with 11 bases between. In nucleotides, the CDR3 is TGTGCCTGCGGGGACGCCACAGATACGCAGTATTTT. This translates into CACGDATDTQYF.